The 14 T cell receptor beta chains below all came from one sample that was sequenced in a study of identical twins. Via MiXCR, TCRdb re-called the 5' RACE reads, giving one row per CDR3 protein. The sample holds about 200,000 distinct CDR3 sequences; 6.5% are singletons and the top ten take more than 14%. These same data were also listed under a study on T cells expressing NK-cell markers.

The source material was CD8+ T cells sorted from blood. These receptors originate from a woman younger than 35 in good health.

The sample holds a few counts of this clonotype. V usage is TRBV27 and J usage is TRBJ2-7; 12 bases map to TRBD1. The CDR3 spans 17 residues. CDR1 is MNHEY, CDR2 SMNVEV, per germline (reference sequence). The J segment lost 5 bases and the V segment lost 4 bases, leaving 12 bases of the junction unmatched. The CDR3 is CASSSLDRDRGHNEQYF. The CDR3 region has the DNA TGTGCCAGCAGTTCACTAGACCGGGACAGGGGGCACAACGAGCAGTACTTC.

This chain connects TRBV30 to TRBJ2-7, with 9 bases aligning to TRBD2. V lost 8 bases and J lost 2; bases outside the gene matches: 7. The CDR3 runs to 13 residues. Looked up from germline, CDR1 is GTSNPN and CDR2 is SVGIG (reference sequence). In DNA form, the CDR3 reads TGTGCCCTGCATAGCGGGGGCACCTACGAGCAGTACTTC. This codes for CALHSGGTYEQYF.

The V call is TRBV27, the J call TRBJ1-4; 10 bases fit TRBD1. This CDR3 is built from 14 residues. CDR1 is MNHEY and CDR2 is SMNVEV in the germline V gene (reference sequence). V shed 5 bases and J 8 bases; nucleotides not matched to a gene: 5. In DNA form, the CDR3 reads TGTGCCAGCAGTCTCGGGACAGGGGAGGAAAAACTGTTTTTT. Its protein is CASSLGTGEEKLFF.

The chain employs TRBV10-3 and TRBJ2-3, with D perhaps matching TRBD2 (6 bases). Trimming took 9 bases from V and 1 from J, leaving 23 bases between them. The CDR3 is 17 residues long. Germline V gene sequence: CDR1 ENHRY, CDR2 SYGVKD. In DNA, the CDR3 is TGTGCCATTCCCCCCCTCTATAAGGAGCGGGGCACAGATACGCAGTATTTT. It codes for CAIPPLYKERGTDTQYF.

In this sample, this clonotype turned up a few times. V usage is TRBV20-1 and J usage is TRBJ2-3, with 10 bases matching TRBD2. Losses at the gene ends were 5 bases for V and 6 bases for J; bases not matched to a gene: 17. CDR1 DFQATT and CDR2 SNEGSKA come from the germline V gene (reference sequence). This CDR3 spans 17 amino acids. CDR3 DNA: TGCAGTGCTCCCCAACTTGTAAGCGGGGGGGCAGGTGATACGCAGTATTTT. Amino acid sequence: CSAPQLVSGGAGDTQYF.

This clonotype was recorded many times. The V and J genes are TRBV11-2 and TRBJ2-7; D might be TRBD1 (6 bases). The length of the CDR3 is 13 residues. V was pared by 5 bases and J by 0 bases, with 8 bases between. The V gene's germline CDR1 is SGHAT and CDR2 FQNNGV. CDR3 amino acids: CASSRTDSYEQYF. The CDR3, as DNA: TGTGCCAGCAGCCGGACAGACTCCTACGAGCAGTACTTC.

This clonotype was seen repeatedly, ten times or more. This chain connects TRBV15 to TRBJ2-1; D is undetermined. V was pared by 5 bases and J by 6 bases, with 11 bases between. This CDR3 region has 13 residues. Germline CDR1 and CDR2: LNHNV and YYDKDF (reference sequence). The CDR3 here is CATSPTAINEQFF. Written as DNA, the CDR3 is TGTGCCACCAGCCCAACAGCCATCAATGAGCAGTTCTTC. Filled out from reference TRBV15 and TRBJ2-1, the complete variable domain reads DAMVIQNPRYQVTQFGKPVTLSCSQTLNHNVMYWYQQKSSQAPKLLFHYYDKDFNNEADTPDNFQSRRPNTSFCFLDIRSPGLGDTAMYLCATSPTAINEQFFGPGTRLTVL.

This clonotype appeared a few times. The chain recombines TRBV4-3 with TRBJ2-7; TRBD1 matches 7 bases. Germline V CDR1 and CDR2: LGHNA, YSLEER. Germline trimming cut 4 bases from V and 1 base from J; bases unmatched to any gene: 4. The CDR3 loop spans 14 amino acids. CDR3: CASSPQTGSYEQYF. The CDR3, as DNA: TGCGCCAGCAGCCCCCAGACAGGGTCCTACGAGCAGTACTTC.

The chain joins TRBV19 to TRBJ2-1, with 11 bases lining up with TRBD2. Germline lookup yields CDR1 LNHDA and CDR2 SQIVND (reference sequence). V was pared by 0 bases and J by 5 bases, with 9 bases of the junction left unmatched. This CDR3 has 18 residues. This chain's CDR3 is CASSIDWLAGGEDNEQFF. The CDR3, as DNA: TGTGCCAGTAGTATAGACTGGCTAGCGGGAGGAGAGGACAATGAGCAGTTCTTC.

This clonotype has a handful of counts. The genes are TRBV27 and TRBJ2-1, with 9 bases aligning to TRBD2. The CDR3 is 14 residues long. V gave up 10 bases and J gave up 6 bases; unmatched junction bases: 10. CDR1 and CDR2 from the germline V gene are MNHEY and SMNVEV (reference sequence). The CDR3, as DNA: TGTGCCACCCGTAGCGGGAGCGGGTTCAATGAGCAGTTCTTC. It translates to CATRSGSGFNEQFF.

The gene calls are TRBV6-4 and TRBJ2-2; 7 positions agree with TRBD1. The ends lost 2 bases at V and 5 bases at J; junction bases unmatched: 5. This CDR3 is 15 amino acids long. Germline loops: CDR1 MRHNA, CDR2 SNTAGT. CDR3 DNA sequence: TGTGCCAGCAGTGACGAGGGGGCAGGGACCGGGGAGCTGTTTTTT. It is translated as CASSDEGAGTGELFF.

Only a few counts were recorded for this clonotype. CDR3 in DNA: TGTGCCAGCAGTTGGGGTTTGGCGAGCCAGCCCCAGCATTTT. Protein: CASSWGLASQPQHF. This sequence joins TRBV6-2 or TRBV6-3 and TRBJ1-5; D unresolved. This CDR3 has 14 amino acids. Trimming removed 4 bases at V and 7 bases at J, with 14 bases between. CDR1 is MNHEY and CDR2 is SVGEGT in the germline V gene.

A few counts support this clonotype. The J gene is TRBJ2-7, the V gene TRBV12-3 or TRBV12-4; 10 nucleotides align to TRBD1. The length of the CDR3 is 14 residues. The V gene end was trimmed by 7 bases and the J gene end by 5 bases; junction bases not matched to a gene: 8. The chain's CDR3 is CASTGDRGLNEQYF. CDR3 coding DNA: TGTGCCAGCACCGGAGACAGGGGGCTTAACGAGCAGTACTTC.

The V gene is TRBV6-2 or TRBV6-3, the J gene TRBJ2-7; 8 nucleotides match TRBD1. From germline, CDR1 is MNHEY and CDR2 SVGEGT. The CDR3 covers 13 residues. Trimming took 8 bases from V and 6 from J; bases not matched to a gene: 9. CDR3 residues: CASGQGARSEQYF. The CDR3 nucleotides read TGTGCCAGCGGTCAGGGGGCGAGAAGCGAGCAGTACTTC.